This TCR beta chain was identified in a study of cytomegalovirus exposure and HLA in healthy donors. Study as a whole: Roughly 80 million unique TCRs from HLA-typed donors made up an early data release. Study-level findings and limits: In a later analysis, V- and J-gene trimming of beta chains associated with a DCLRE1C missense variant, replicated independently.

Primers: 60 Vbeta forward and 13 Jbeta reverse. Here immunoSEQ multiplex PCR was the method, and the copy in TCRdb shows in-frame clones only, minus some. In all, the sample yields 150,000 to 250,000 clones. J was trimmed by 4 bases and V by 4 bases; bases with no gene match: 4. Looked up from germline, CDR1 is SGHRS and CDR2 is YFSETQ. The CDR3 contains 14 residues. A word on this clone: Its specificity is unknown.

The clonotype originates from a boy younger than 18 in good health and CMV-seronegative. The sequenced sample consisted of PBMCs. The chain carries TRBV5-1 and TRBJ1-3, with 8 bases that match TRBD1. CDR3 sequence (DNA): TGCGCCAGCAGCACGGACAGGGCCGGAAACACCATATATTTT. Translation gives CASSTDRAGNTIYF.